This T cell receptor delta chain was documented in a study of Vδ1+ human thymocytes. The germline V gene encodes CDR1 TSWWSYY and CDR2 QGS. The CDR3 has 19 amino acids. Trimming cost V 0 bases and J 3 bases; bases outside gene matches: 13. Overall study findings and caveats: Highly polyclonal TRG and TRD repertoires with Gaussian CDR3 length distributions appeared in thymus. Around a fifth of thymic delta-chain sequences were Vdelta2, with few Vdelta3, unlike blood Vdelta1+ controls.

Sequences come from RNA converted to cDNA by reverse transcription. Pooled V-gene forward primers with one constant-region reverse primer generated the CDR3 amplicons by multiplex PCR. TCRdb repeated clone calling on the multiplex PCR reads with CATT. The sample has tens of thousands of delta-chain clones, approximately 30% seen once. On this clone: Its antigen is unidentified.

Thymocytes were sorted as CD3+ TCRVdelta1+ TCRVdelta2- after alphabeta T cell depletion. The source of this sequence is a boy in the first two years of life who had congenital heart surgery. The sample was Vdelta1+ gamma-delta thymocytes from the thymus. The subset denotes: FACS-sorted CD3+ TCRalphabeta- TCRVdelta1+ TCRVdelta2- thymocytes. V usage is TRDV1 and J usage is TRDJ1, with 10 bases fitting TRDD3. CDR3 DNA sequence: TGTGCTCTTGGGGAACTCACATACTGGGGGATTAGGTACCCCGATAAACTCATCTTT. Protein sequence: CALGELTYWGIRYPDKLIF.